This T cell receptor (beta chain) was observed in a study of shared clonotypes between healthy human individuals. The naive CD8 subset, CD45RO-negative cells positively selected for CCR7, excluded terminally differentiated effector memory CD45RA+ cells. The data were produced by immunoSEQ multiplex PCR, yet TCRdb's version contains in-frame clones alone and is incomplete. The sample yields almost 700,000 clones, roughly 94% seen once. The CDR3 runs 15 residues. Trimming left V 1 base short and J 0 bases short, with 7 bases between. CDR1 is SGHVS and CDR2 is FNYEAQ in the germline V gene. Sequencing was done on a sample of naive CD8+ T cells sorted from blood. The chain employs TRBV7-6 and TRBJ1-3; no reliable D call. The sequence derives from a young man in good health. The CDR3 protein is CASSLGPLSGNTIYF. CDR3 bases: TGTGCCAGCAGCTTAGGGCCGCTCTCTGGAAACACCATATATTTT.